The next 27 T cell receptor beta chains were all read from a single sample in a study of glioma-infiltrating T cells after dendritic cell vaccination. Time point in this sample: after dendritic cell vaccination, including at tumor progression/relapse. The method was immunoSEQ multiplex PCR; TCRdb's version includes in-frame clones alone and lacks a portion of them. Found here are 75,000 to 85,000 clones, around 90% of them singletons; the top ten hold more than 2%. The material sequenced was blood, taken after dendritic cell vaccination. All receptors derive from a human donor with glioblastoma.

This chain joins TRBV4-1 and TRBJ2-1; TRBD2 aligns across 11 bases. CDR3 length: 14 residues. V was clipped by 2 bases and J by 11 bases; unmatched bases: 5. Germline CDR1 reads MGHRA; CDR2 reads YSYEKL. The CDR3 loop reads CASSQILAGGQQFF. For the CDR3, the DNA is TGCGCCAGCAGCCAAATATTAGCGGGGGGGCAGCAGTTCTTC.

V usage is TRBV5-1 and J usage is TRBJ2-2; 16 bases are a match to TRBD2. Trimming took 3 bases from V and 6 from J; bases not matched to a gene: 5. The germline gives CDR1 SGHRS, CDR2 YFSETQ. The CDR3 contains 17 residues. The CDR3 spells CASSSGTSGRAAGELFF. The CDR3 DNA reads TGCGCCAGCAGCTCCGGGACTAGCGGGAGGGCGGCCGGGGAGCTGTTTTTT.

V gene TRBV20-1 combines with J gene TRBJ1-2, with a weak D call TRBD1 (5 bases). The V gene lost 5 bases and the J gene lost 6 bases, with 10 bases spanning the gap. CDR3 length: 11 amino acids. From germline, CDR1 is DFQATT and CDR2 SNEGSKA (reference sequence). CDR3 sequence: CSASPGHGYTF. CDR3 coding DNA: TGCAGTGCTTCGCCAGGGCATGGCTACACCTTC.

This clone was seen a single time. The rearrangement links TRBV15 to TRBJ2-4; 7 bases align to TRBD1. V shed 3 bases and J 11 bases; nucleotides not matched to a gene: 10. The CDR3 is made up of 14 amino acids. Germline V gene data show CDR1 as LNHNV and CDR2 as YYDKDF (reference sequence). CDR3 sequence: CATSSSGQDSVQYF. DNA for the CDR3: TGTGCCACCAGCAGTAGTGGACAGGATAGCGTTCAGTACTTC.

This rearrangement joins TRBV15 to TRBJ1-1, with no clear D. The CDR3 is 14 residues long. The germline CDR1 and CDR2 sequences are LNHNV and YYDKDF (reference sequence). Trimming removed 1 base from V and 0 bases from J, with 6 bases in between. The CDR3 nucleotides read TGTGCCACCAGCAGAGCAGGCTTGAACACTGAAGCTTTCTTT. It is translated as CATSRAGLNTEAFF.

The chain employs TRBV5-1 and TRBJ2-7; tentatively, D is TRBD1 (5 bases). The length of the CDR3 is 15 residues. Germline lookup yields CDR1 SGHRS and CDR2 YFSETQ. V lost 1 base to trimming and J lost 2 bases, with 13 bases between them. CDR3 DNA: TGCGCCAGCAGCTTGATTCCTACAGGCACCTACGAGCAGTACTTC. Protein sequence: CASSLIPTGTYEQYF.

The chain carries TRBV2 and TRBJ1-2; a weak D match, TRBD1 (5 bases). Germline CDR1 SNHLY, CDR2 FYNNEI. The CDR3 length is 12 residues. Deletions cut 6 bases from V and 4 bases from J, with 9 bases between. The CDR3 DNA is TGTGCCAGCAGCAGGGAAGTCTATGGCTACACCTTC. Protein sequence: CASSREVYGYTF.

V usage is TRBV29-1 and J usage is TRBJ2-7; the D gene is possibly TRBD1 (6 bases). Deletions cut 1 base from V and 3 bases from J, with 7 bases between. This CDR3 has 12 amino acids. CDR1 and CDR2 (germline): SQVTM, ANQGSEA. CDR3 coding DNA: TGCAGCGTTGAAGTAGGGGGCTACGAGCAGTACTTC. It encodes CSVEVGGYEQYF.

The chain has TRBV2 and TRBJ2-7; D is ambiguous. Germline V gene lookup returns CDR1 SNHLY and CDR2 FYNNEI. The CDR3 contains 17 residues. Trimming left V 3 bases short and J 2 bases short, with 20 bases between. CDR3 loop: CASSEDSSGQNPYEQYF. CDR3 DNA sequence: TGTGCCAGCAGTGAGGATAGTAGTGGGCAGAACCCCTACGAGCAGTACTTC.

The CDR3 DNA reads as TGTGCCAGCAGCTTAGCCTCCCTCGGGCGGGCCTGGGGCACTGAAGCTTTCTTT. Encoded protein: CASSLASLGRAWGTEAFF. The rearrangement links TRBV11-2 to TRBJ1-1; D gene uncertain. The germline V and J ends were trimmed by 1 base and 4 bases, with 22 bases remaining between them. The CDR3 covers 18 residues. The germline CDR1 and CDR2 sequences are SGHAT and FQNNGV.

The chain recombines TRBV5-8 with TRBJ1-2, with TRBD1 as a possible D gene (6 bases). Germline loops: CDR1 SGHTS, CDR2 YDEGEE. V gave up 2 bases and J gave up 3 bases, with 8 bases separating them. The length of the CDR3 is 13 residues. CDR3 DNA: TGTGCCAGCAGCTTTCGGACAGACTATGGCTACACCTTC. It yields the protein CASSFRTDYGYTF.

V is TRBV9 and J is TRBJ2-2, with 11 positions matching TRBD1. V was clipped by 4 bases and J by 4 bases; unmatched bases: 6. The length of the CDR3 is 16 residues. The germline CDR1 and CDR2 sequences are SGDLS and YYNGEE. The CDR3 coding sequence is TGTGCCAGCAGCACCCGGACAGGGGGCGGCACCGGGGAGCTGTTTTTT. Translation: CASSTRTGGGTGELFF.

V usage is TRBV10-2 and J usage is TRBJ1-5; D remains unclear. CDR3 length: 12 residues. Trimming cost V 5 bases and J 4 bases, with 6 bases left between them. In germline, CDR1 is WSHSY, CDR2 SAAADI. The CDR3 DNA sequence: TGCGCCAGCAGTCCGGGTAATCAGCCCCAGCATTTT. Protein product: CASSPGNQPQHF.

The chain joins TRBV10-1 to TRBJ2-7; 7 bases are a match to TRBD1. Germline lookup yields CDR1 WNHNN and CDR2 SYGVQD (reference sequence). Trimming cost V 3 bases and J 9 bases; bases outside gene matches: 2. The CDR3 is 11 residues long. The CDR3 is CASSDRTGQYF. Written as DNA, the CDR3 is TGCGCCAGCAGTGACCGGACAGGGCAGTACTTC.

The V and J genes are TRBV7-7 and TRBJ2-5, with 7 bases that match TRBD1. The CDR3 runs 14 residues. CDR1 is SSHAT and CDR2 is FNYEAQ in the germline V gene (reference sequence). V gave up 5 bases and J gave up 3 bases; unmatched junction bases: 6. This CDR3 reads CASSPIDREETQYF. In DNA, the CDR3 is TGTGCCAGCAGCCCGATCGACAGGGAAGAGACCCAGTACTTC.

The chain carries TRBV5-1 and TRBJ1-1, with D maybe TRBD1 (5 bases). The CDR3 loop spans 16 amino acids. Trimming left V 3 bases short and J 4 bases short, with 19 bases between. Germline assignment: CDR1 SGHRS and CDR2 YFSETQ. The CDR3 region is CASSSGRGGYSTEAFF. The CDR3, as DNA: TGCGCCAGCAGCTCCGGACGGGGGGGGTACAGCACTGAAGCTTTCTTT.

V is TRBV4-3 and J is TRBJ2-3; TRBD2 matches 7 bases. V lost 1 base to trimming and J lost 3 bases; unmatched junction nucleotides: 7. Germline lookup yields CDR1 LGHNA and CDR2 YSLEER. This CDR3 contains 16 residues. The CDR3 here is CASSQVGGSRTDTQYF. CDR3 nucleotides: TGCGCCAGCAGCCAAGTGGGCGGGAGTCGGACAGATACGCAGTATTTT.

The chain employs TRBV7-2 and TRBJ2-6; TRBD1 might be the D (5 bases). Germline-derived CDR1 and CDR2 are SGHTA and FQGNSA. This CDR3 has 17 residues. The ends were cut back, 1 base at V and 4 bases at J, with 14 bases in the middle. The CDR3 here is CASSLGAGAPGANVLTF. CDR3 DNA: TGTGCCAGCAGCTTAGGTGCTGGGGCCCCCGGGGCCAACGTCCTGACTTTC. Filled out from reference TRBV7-2 and TRBJ2-6, the complete variable domain reads GAGVSQSPSNKVTEKGKDVELRCDPISGHTALYWYRQSLGQGLEFLIYFQGNSAPDKSGLPSDRFSAERTGGSVSTLTIQRTQQEDSAVYLCASSLGAGAPGANVLTFGAGSRLTVL.

The chain uses TRBV6-1 and TRBJ2-4; D gene unclear. Germline V gene lookup returns CDR1 MNHNS and CDR2 SASEGT. V was cut by 1 base and J by 0 bases, with 4 bases left in between. This CDR3 is 14 amino acids long. The CDR3 spells CASSEGLAKNIQYF. CDR3 nucleotides: TGTGCCAGCAGTGAAGGTCTAGCCAAAAACATTCAGTACTTC.

This clone was detected only once. This sequence joins TRBV25-1 and TRBJ1-2; 7 bases fit TRBD1. V lost 2 bases, J lost 4 bases, and 7 bases stayed unmatched. The length of the CDR3 is 15 residues. Per germline, CDR1 MGHDK and CDR2 SYGVNS. CDR3 DNA: TGTGCCAGCAGTGAACCGACAGGGTCTGGCTATGGCTACACCTTC. Residues: CASSEPTGSGYGYTF.

J is TRBJ1-2 and V is TRBV5-1; TRBD1 aligns across 7 bases. Germline lookup yields CDR1 SGHRS and CDR2 YFSETQ. This CDR3 contains 13 residues. With V trimmed by 0 bases and J by 8 bases, 4 bases remained unmatched. CDR3 bases: TGCGCCAGCAGCTTGGACAGGGGCTCCGGCTACACCTTC. This encodes CASSLDRGSGYTF.

With regard to this clone: Its ends do not fully match the called genes, so a read error is possible. The chain joins TRBV7-7 to TRBJ2-1; D gene uncertain. There are 14 residues in the CDR3. Germline V gives CDR1 SSHAT, CDR2 FNYEAQ (reference sequence). CDR3 residues: CASSLEASSGEQFF. DNA of the CDR3: TGTGCTAGCAGCTTAGAGGCGTCCTCCGGGGAGCAGTTCTTC.

This clone appeared a few times. The chain links TRBV6-6 to TRBJ2-7, with D tentatively TRBD1 (5 bases). The CDR3 consists of 14 residues. V was pared by 6 bases and J by 4 bases, with 16 bases between. In germline, CDR1 is MNHNY, CDR2 SVGAGI (reference sequence). The CDR3 protein is CASSAVGALYEQYF. In nucleotides, the CDR3 is TGTGCCAGCAGCGCTGTTGGGGCCCTATACGAGCAGTACTTC.

CDR3 region: CASSEGTSYGELFF. CDR3 bases: TGTGCCAGCAGTGAAGGGACTAGTTACGGGGAGCTGTTTTTT. J is TRBJ2-2 and V is TRBV25-1; 8 bases are a match to TRBD2. Germline lookup yields CDR1 MGHDK and CDR2 SYGVNS. The CDR3 runs to 14 residues. J was trimmed by 7 bases and V by 2 bases; bases with no gene match: 3. Full variable domain (rest looked up from reference TRBV25-1 and TRBJ2-2): EADIYQTPRYLVIGTGKKITLECSQTMGHDKMYWYQQDPGMELHLIHYSYGVNSTEKGDLSSESTVSRIRTEHFPLTLESARPSHTSQYLCASSEGTSYGELFFGEGSRLTVL.

The chain carries TRBV11-2 and TRBJ1-1; no clear D gene. The V and J ends lost 1 base and 6 bases respectively, with 6 bases between them. There are 12 residues in the CDR3. Germline values: CDR1 SGHAT, CDR2 FQNNGV. CDR3 loop: CASSLGRAEAFF. In nucleotides, the CDR3 is TGTGCCAGCAGCTTAGGACGGGCTGAAGCTTTCTTT.

This rearrangement joins TRBV6-6 to TRBJ1-2; D is possibly TRBD1 (5 bases). Trimming shortened V by 6 bases and J by 6 bases, and 17 bases separated the two germline ends. The germline gives CDR1 MNHNY, CDR2 SVGAGI (reference sequence). The CDR3 runs 14 residues. CDR3 in amino acids: CASSQGGYNDGYTF. In DNA form, the CDR3 reads TGTGCCAGCAGCCAGGGAGGGTATAATGATGGCTACACCTTC.

This sequence joins TRBV7-9 and TRBJ1-3, with TRBD1 matching over 8 bases. The CDR3 runs 16 residues. CDR1 SEHNR and CDR2 FQNEAQ come from the germline V gene (reference sequence). Trimming took 3 bases from V and 5 from J; bases not matched to a gene: 9. The CDR3 coding sequence is TGTGCCAGCAGCTTGGGCCGGGGACAGGCTCGAAACACCATATATTTT. Encoded protein: CASSLGRGQARNTIYF.